Detailed here is one TCR beta chain. The antigen is not known. Resections took place in Japan or China from the mid-2010s to the late 2010s. Each case's diagnosis was confirmed by two pathologists on H&E. Assay: immunoSEQ multiplex PCR; the TCRdb copy retains only in-frame clones and omits some. The sample has some 2,000 clones; 82% are singletons. The CDR3 consists of 17 residues. V gave up 5 bases and J gave up 10 bases, with 27 bases separating them. CDR1 is SGHTA, CDR2 FQGNSA, per germline. The sample is drawn from a study of immune evolution from preneoplasia to lung adenocarcinoma. General study results and limits: From normal lung to invasive adenocarcinoma, top clone frequencies appeared to decrease. Later-stage lesions seemingly showed higher T cell density and diversity than normal lung.

The sample taken for sequencing was FFPE adjacent normal lung tissue. The genes are TRBV7-2 and TRBJ2-1; weak D call: TRBD1 (5 bases). The TCR sequence derives from a person between 70 and 80 years old with lung adenocarcinoma. Here the CDR3 reads CASSPQVGRSLQSEQFF. The CDR3, as DNA: TGTGCCAGCAGCCCCCAGGTGGGGCGGAGCCTACAATCGGAGCAGTTCTTC.